This TCR beta chain was profiled in a study of Ad26.COV2.S vaccination and SARS-CoV-2 variants. Study overall: Once, or twice with 56 days between doses, Ad26.COV2.S was given intramuscularly.

This CDR3 region has 18 residues. CDR1 is SGHDT, CDR2 YYEEEE, per germline. V was shortened by 3 bases and J by 3 bases, with 24 bases between the two germline ends. The data were produced by immunoSEQ multiplex PCR, yet TCRdb's version contains in-frame clones alone and is incomplete. The data show almost 400,000 clones, 70% to 90% seen once. Study results and limitations: Breadth measured for non-spike TCRs was similar across vaccine and placebo recipients.

The treatment is: around 19 received Ad26.COV2.S at low or high dose, single or two shots; about 5 received placebo; per-sample allocation not given. Each sample was drawn 63 days after the first injection (of vaccine or placebo). In the vaccine, an Ad26 vector expressed the SARS-CoV-2 spike of the Wuhan strain. Comments on this clone: Its specificity is not known.

This chain links TRBV5-6 with TRBJ1-1, with D maybe TRBD1 (6 bases). This receptor was identified in a person aged 18-65 years who received the Ad26.COV2.S COVID-19 vaccine or a placebo. The source material was peripheral blood, sampled in a trial of Ad26.COV2.S vaccine versus placebo. The CDR3 region is CASSWRAGTSLFYTEAFF. The CDR3 DNA follows: TGTGCCAGCAGCTGGAGGGCAGGGACATCACTCTTTTACACTGAAGCTTTCTTT. The variable domain in full, completed from reference TRBV5-6 and TRBJ1-1, reads DAGVTQSPTHLIKTRGQQVTLRCSPKSGHDTVSWYQQALGQGPQFIFQYYEEEERQRGNFPDRFSGHQFPNYSSELNVNALLLGDSALYLCASSWRAGTSLFYTEAFFGQGTRLTVV.